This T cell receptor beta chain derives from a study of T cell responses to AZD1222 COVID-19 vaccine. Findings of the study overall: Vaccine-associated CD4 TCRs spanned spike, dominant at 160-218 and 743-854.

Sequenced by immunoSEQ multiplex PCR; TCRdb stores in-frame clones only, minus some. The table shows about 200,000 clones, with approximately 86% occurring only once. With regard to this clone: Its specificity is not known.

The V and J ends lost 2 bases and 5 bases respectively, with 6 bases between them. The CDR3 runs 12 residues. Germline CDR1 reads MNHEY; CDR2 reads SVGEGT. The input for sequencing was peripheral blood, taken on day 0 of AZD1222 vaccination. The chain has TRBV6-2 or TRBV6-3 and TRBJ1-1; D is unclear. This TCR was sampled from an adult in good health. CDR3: CASSYMATEAFF. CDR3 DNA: TGTGCCAGCAGTTACATGGCAACTGAAGCTTTCTTT.